The present entry profiles one T cell receptor beta chain with its context. What it binds is not known. The sample originates from a study of cytomegalovirus exposure and HLA in healthy donors. Study findings and constraints: Most sequenced TCRs were rare (though some public TCRs occurred in many donors).

The validation cohort, a group of 100 to 150 subjects, included the donors and was separate from the approximately 650-subject first cohort. Germline loops: CDR1 MNHEY, CDR2 SMNVEV (reference sequence). The CDR3 loop spans 14 amino acids. J gave up 5 bases and V 7 bases, and 6 bases lay outside the gene matches. Only in-frame clones appear in the TCRdb table, and some are missing; sequencing was by immunoSEQ multiplex PCR. The sample has around 100,000 clones, 85% seen once. The TCR originated in a man aged 18 to 30 in good health and CMV-seropositive. The sample taken for sequencing was PBMCs. The chain links TRBV27 to TRBJ2-2, with 8 bases that match TRBD1. The CDR3 spells CASTSQGATGELFF. The CDR3 DNA reads TGTGCCAGCACATCCCAGGGGGCGACCGGGGAGCTGTTTTTT.